Sequencing of this TCR beta chain was carried out in a study of CXCR3 chemokines and chemotherapy response in bladder cancer (dated 2022 in TCRdb). In terms of the full investigation: The study tested whether activity of the CXCR3 chemokine system within human bladder cancer tumors predicted response to chemotherapy.

This clonotype was found many times. Which antigen it targets is not known. No base quality values were provided; no much bigger clone lies one nucleotide off. Reading from cysteine to phenylalanine, the CDR3 counts 12 amino acids. The read is trimmed to its CDR3 DNA, 36 bases read in frame from base 1. In the germline V gene (reference sequence), CDR1 corresponds to DFQATT and CDR2 to SNEGSKA. Between the V and J ends, shortened by 4 bases and 3 bases respectively, the junction contains 10 bases. Receptor libraries were prepared by PCR. For sequencing, an Illumina HiSeq 2500 was employed. TCRdb reprocessed the public reads (quality trimming at Q25 with fastp, clone calling with MiXCR) and kept in-frame beta chains. Rows with one shared CDR3 protein collapse into an entry with the most common genes and DNA. The sample includes about 3,000 distinct CDR3 sequences, with 15% to 20% observed a single time. About a quarter of the sample rests with the top ten.

Sampling took place from a patient whose treatment included neoadjuvant chemotherapy. The source of this sequence is a human donor with bladder cancer that did not respond to neoadjuvant chemotherapy. The V and J genes are TRBV20-1 and TRBJ2-7, with no confidently assigned D gene. The CDR3 amino acid sequence is: CSAKGRNYEQYF. At the DNA level, the sequence is TGCAGTGCTAAAGGACGAAACTACGAGCAGTACTTC.